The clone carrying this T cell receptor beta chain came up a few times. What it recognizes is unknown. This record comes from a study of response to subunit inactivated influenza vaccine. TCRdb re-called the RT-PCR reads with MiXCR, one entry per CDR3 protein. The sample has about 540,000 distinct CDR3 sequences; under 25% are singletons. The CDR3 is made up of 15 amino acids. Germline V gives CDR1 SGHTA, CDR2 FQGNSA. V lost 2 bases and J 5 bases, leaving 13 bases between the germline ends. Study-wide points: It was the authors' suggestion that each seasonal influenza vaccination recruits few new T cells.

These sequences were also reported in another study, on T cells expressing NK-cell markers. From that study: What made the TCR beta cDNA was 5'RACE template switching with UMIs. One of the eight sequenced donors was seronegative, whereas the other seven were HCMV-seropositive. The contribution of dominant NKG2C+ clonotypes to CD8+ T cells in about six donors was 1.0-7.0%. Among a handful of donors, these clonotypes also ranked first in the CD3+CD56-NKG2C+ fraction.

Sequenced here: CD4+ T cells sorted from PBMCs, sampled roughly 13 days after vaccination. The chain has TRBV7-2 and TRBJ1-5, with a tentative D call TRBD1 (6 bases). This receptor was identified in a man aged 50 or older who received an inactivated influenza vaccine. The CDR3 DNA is TGTGCCAGCAGCTTAATCGGACAGCCTGATCAGCCCCAGCATTTT. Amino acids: CASSLIGQPDQPQHF.